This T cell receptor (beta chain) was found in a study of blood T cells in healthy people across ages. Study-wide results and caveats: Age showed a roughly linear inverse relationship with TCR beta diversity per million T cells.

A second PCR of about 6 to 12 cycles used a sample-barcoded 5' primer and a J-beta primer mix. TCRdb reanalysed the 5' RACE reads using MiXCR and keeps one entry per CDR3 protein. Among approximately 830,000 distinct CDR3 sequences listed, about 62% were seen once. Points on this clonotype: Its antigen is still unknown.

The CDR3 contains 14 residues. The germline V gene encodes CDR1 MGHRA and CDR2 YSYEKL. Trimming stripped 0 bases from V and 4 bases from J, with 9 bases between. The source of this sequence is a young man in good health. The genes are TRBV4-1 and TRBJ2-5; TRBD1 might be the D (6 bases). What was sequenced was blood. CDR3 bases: TGCGCCAGCAGCCAAGATACAGGGAGAGAGACCCAGTACTTC. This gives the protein CASSQDTGRETQYF.